This T cell receptor beta chain is from a study of blood T cell repertoires in COVID-19. Germline V CDR1 and CDR2: LNHDA, SQIVND (reference sequence). CDR3 length equals 14 residues. Trimming stripped 5 bases from V and 1 base from J, with 9 bases between. Profiled with immunoSEQ multiplex PCR; TCRdb holds only in-frame clones, not every one. There are more than 250,000 clones in the sample; around nine tenths occur only once, and about 2.7% lies in the top ten. The J gene is TRBJ1-3, the V gene TRBV19; maybe TRBD1 (5 bases). Sequenced: PBMCs or T cells enriched from blood (not recorded which). This TCR was sampled from a woman younger than 30 who had recovered from COVID-19. CDR3 sequence: CASSVQGSGNTIYF. DNA of the CDR3: TGTGCCAGTAGTGTCCAGGGTTCTGGAAACACCATATATTTT.